A single sample is the source of the 6 T cell receptor beta chains below, sequenced in a study of shared clonotypes between healthy human individuals. The protocol was immunoSEQ multiplex PCR, while the TCRdb copy is restricted to in-frame clones and leaves out a portion. This table has around 1,900,000 clones, around 95% appearing once. Positively selected for CCR7, the CD45RO-negative cells used as naive CD8 cells excluded terminally differentiated effector memory CD45RA+ cells. The sample was naive CD8+ T cells from PBMCs. The receptors stem from a man younger than 35 in good health. Some clones in this sample may be carry-over from other donors' samples.

Points on this clone: Other nucleotide sequences from this sample produce the same CDR3. V and J are TRBV27 and TRBJ2-3, with a weak D call TRBD2 (5 bases). The CDR3 loop spans 16 amino acids. CDR1 MNHEY and CDR2 SMNVEV come from the germline V gene (reference sequence). Trimming removed 2 bases at V and 0 bases at J, with 12 bases between. Here the CDR3 reads CASSLLEAQSTDTQYF. The CDR3 DNA reads as TGTGCCAGCAGTTTACTGGAGGCCCAGAGCACAGATACGCAGTATTTT.

The chain recombines TRBV29-1 with TRBJ1-1; possibly TRBD1 for D (5 bases). The CDR3 loop spans 12 amino acids. CDR1 is SQVTM and CDR2 is ANQGSEA in the germline V gene. With 5 bases removed from V and 6 bases from J, the gap between germline ends came to 13 bases. Written as DNA, the CDR3 is TGCAGCGTTCCATACGGGGGTGCTGAAGCTTTCTTT. This gives the protein CSVPYGGAEAFF.

This clone was found a few times. The chain joins TRBV2 to TRBJ2-7, with 10 bases that match TRBD1. The germline V gene encodes CDR1 SNHLY and CDR2 FYNNEI. V lost 6 bases and J lost 6; bases outside the gene matches: 8. There are 14 residues in the CDR3. The DNA of the CDR3 is TGTGCCAGCAGGGACGGGACAGGGGTCGGCGAGCAGTACTTC. Its protein product is CASRDGTGVGEQYF.

V gene TRBV7-9 combines with J gene TRBJ1-5, with D possibly being TRBD1 (5 bases). Germline values: CDR1 SEHNR, CDR2 FQNEAQ (reference sequence). Trimming pared 5 bases from V and 0 bases from J, leaving 20 bases between. This CDR3 is built from 18 residues. This CDR3 is CASSDSRDGAPSNQPQHF. The DNA for the CDR3 is TGTGCCAGCAGCGACAGCCGGGATGGGGCCCCTAGCAATCAGCCCCAGCATTTT.

This rearrangement joins TRBV27 to TRBJ2-1; no clear D gene. The CDR3 covers 15 residues. Trimming removed 2 bases from V and 4 bases from J, with 12 bases in between. Germline CDR1 reads MNHEY; CDR2 reads SMNVEV (reference sequence). The CDR3 loop is CASSLLGSGYNEQFF. The DNA for the CDR3 is TGTGCCAGCAGTTTACTAGGGTCAGGTTACAATGAGCAGTTCTTC.

DNA of the CDR3: TGTGCCAGCAGCCCCGTGAGCCCGACTGAAGCTTTCTTT. It specifies CASSPVSPTEAFF. The chain is built from TRBV28 and TRBJ1-1; D call uncertain. V was cut by 6 bases and J by 5 bases, with 13 bases left in between. Germline CDR1 MDHEN, CDR2 SYDVKM. The CDR3 is 13 amino acids.